This entry is about one TCR beta chain. The data originate from a study of blood T cell repertoires in COVID-19. Across the study: Samples of COVID-19 (acute and convalescent) were obtained from the United States, Italy and Spain. Sample material is recorded as cDNA or gDNA derived from T cells, B-cell-depleted T cells, or PBMCs.

The germline V and J ends were trimmed by 1 base and 5 bases, with 17 bases remaining between them. Per the germline V gene, CDR1 is GTSNPN and CDR2 is SVGIG (reference sequence). The CDR3 spans 15 residues. Original processing notes: Amplification from reference gene primers served as the basis for estimated nucleated cell counts. TCRdb's copy holds only in-frame clones and misses some; the assay was immunoSEQ multiplex PCR. For V, J and clone size, that table is used; D and trimming come from the DNA. The sample holds 150,000 or so clones, 80% to 90% seen once. This TCR was recovered from a young man with COVID-19, enrolled during active disease. The rearrangement links TRBV30 to TRBJ1-1, with TRBD1 as a possible D gene (5 bases). The sample consisted of peripheral blood. CDR3 protein: CAWSALRSGGTEAFF. The CDR3 bases are TGTGCCTGGAGTGCCCTTAGGTCGGGGGGGACTGAAGCTTTCTTT.